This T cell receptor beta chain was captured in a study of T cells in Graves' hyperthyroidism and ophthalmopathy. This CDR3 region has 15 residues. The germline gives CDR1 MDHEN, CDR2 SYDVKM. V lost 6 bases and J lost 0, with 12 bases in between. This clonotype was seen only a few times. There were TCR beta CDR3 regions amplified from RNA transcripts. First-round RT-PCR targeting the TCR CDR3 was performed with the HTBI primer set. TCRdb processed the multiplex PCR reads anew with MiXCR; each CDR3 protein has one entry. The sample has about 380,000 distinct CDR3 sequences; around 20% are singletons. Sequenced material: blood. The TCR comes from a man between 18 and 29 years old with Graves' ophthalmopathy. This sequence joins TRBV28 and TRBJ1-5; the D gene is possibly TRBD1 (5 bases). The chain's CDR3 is CASRKGTVSNQPQHF. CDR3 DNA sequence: TGTGCCAGCAGAAAAGGGACGGTTAGCAATCAGCCCCAGCATTTT.